This T cell receptor beta chain was recovered during a study of T cell changes during pregnancy in multiple sclerosis. Only in-frame clones appear in the TCRdb table, and some are missing; sequencing was by immunoSEQ multiplex PCR. Seen here are about 72,000 clones, 91% observed once, and the top ten hold around 0.64%. This CDR3 is 16 amino acids long. V was pared by 3 bases and J by 2 bases, with 16 bases between. Germline V gene lookup returns CDR1 LNHDA and CDR2 SQIVND (reference sequence). This chain links TRBV19 with TRBJ2-5, with TRBD2 as a possible D gene (7 bases). The origin of this receptor is a female donor in good health, enrolled as a control in a pregnancy study. Here the sequenced sample was peripheral blood, taken in the third trimester of pregnancy. CDR3 nucleotide sequence: TGTGCCAGTAGTATGATCCGGGGAGGGGGACAAGAGACCCAGTACTTC. Its translation: CASSMIRGGGQETQYF.